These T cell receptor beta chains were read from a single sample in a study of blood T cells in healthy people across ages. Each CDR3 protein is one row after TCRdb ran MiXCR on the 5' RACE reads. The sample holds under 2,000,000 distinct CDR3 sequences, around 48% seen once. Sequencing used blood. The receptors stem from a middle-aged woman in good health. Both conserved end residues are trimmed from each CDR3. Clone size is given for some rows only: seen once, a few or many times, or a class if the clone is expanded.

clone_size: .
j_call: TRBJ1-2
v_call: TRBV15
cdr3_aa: ATTKDRSNYGYT

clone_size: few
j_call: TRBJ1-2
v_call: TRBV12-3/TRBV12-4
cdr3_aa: ASRSTFFKGGYT

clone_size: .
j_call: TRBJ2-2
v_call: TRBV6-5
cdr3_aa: ASSWDRGSNTGELF

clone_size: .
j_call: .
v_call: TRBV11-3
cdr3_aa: ASSLGGQSRSEQY

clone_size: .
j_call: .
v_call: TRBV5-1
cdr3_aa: ASSVRTLQETQY

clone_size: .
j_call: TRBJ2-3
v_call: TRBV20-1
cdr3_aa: SARDVRTDTDTQY

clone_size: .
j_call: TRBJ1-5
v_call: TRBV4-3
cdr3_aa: ASSQDLGGAGNQPQH

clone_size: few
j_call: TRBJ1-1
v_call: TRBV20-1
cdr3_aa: SASPRDRDEAF

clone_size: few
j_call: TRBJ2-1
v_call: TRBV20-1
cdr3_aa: SARSETSGGSWNEQF

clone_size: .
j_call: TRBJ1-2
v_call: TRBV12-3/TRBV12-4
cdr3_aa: ASSPGTDRGYT

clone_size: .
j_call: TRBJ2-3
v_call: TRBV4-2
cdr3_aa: ASSPAESLAGGLTDTQY

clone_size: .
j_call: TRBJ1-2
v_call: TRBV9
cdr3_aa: ASSDTGGDYGYT

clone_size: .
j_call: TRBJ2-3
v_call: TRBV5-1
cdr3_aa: AQRPLRRGTQY

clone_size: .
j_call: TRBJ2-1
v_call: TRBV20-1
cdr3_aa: SARAKALSNNEQF

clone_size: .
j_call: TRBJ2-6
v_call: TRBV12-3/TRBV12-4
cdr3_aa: ASSFPHLGANVLT

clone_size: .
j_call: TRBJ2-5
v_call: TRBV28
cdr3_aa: ASSFVPKQETQY

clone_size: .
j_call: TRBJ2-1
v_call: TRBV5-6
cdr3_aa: ASSLTNGEQF

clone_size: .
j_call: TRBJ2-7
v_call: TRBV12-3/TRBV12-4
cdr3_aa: ASSASDKSYEQY

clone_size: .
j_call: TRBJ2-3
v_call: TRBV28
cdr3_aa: ASALTLDPDTQY

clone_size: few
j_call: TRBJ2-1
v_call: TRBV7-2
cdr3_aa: ASSLDGTRNEQF

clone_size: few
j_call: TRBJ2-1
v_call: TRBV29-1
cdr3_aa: SVLDRGNEQF

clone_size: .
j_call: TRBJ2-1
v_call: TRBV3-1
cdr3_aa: ASSQDLGVWNEQF

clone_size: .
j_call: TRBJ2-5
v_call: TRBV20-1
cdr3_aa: SAREHVETQY

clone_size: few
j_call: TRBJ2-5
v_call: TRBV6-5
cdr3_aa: ASSYVGTGRETQY

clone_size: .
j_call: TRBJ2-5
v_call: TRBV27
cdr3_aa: ASSFWQGPQETQY

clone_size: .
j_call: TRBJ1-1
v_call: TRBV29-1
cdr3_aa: SVVATGRNTEAF

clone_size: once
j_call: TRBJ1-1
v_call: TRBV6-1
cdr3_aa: ASRYRTQDAF

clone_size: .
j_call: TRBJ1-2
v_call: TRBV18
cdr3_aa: ASSPGQFHVYT

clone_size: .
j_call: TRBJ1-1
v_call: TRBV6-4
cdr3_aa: ASSDPGAEAF

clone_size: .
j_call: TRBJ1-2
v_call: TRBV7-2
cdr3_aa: ASSLGRTDYGGYT

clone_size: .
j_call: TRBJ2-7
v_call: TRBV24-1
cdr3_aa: ATSDSTAYEQY

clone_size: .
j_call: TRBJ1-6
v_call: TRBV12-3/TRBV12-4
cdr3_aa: ASRRNTLPLH

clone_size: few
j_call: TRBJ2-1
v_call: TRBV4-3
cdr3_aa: ASSQEAGGSYNEQF

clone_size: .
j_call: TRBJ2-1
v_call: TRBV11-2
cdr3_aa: ASSLRSTSGAKYNEQF

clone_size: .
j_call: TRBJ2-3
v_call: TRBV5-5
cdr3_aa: ASRPEFANPTDTQY

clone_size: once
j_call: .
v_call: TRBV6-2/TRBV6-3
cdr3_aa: ASSYRLTGTYNEQY

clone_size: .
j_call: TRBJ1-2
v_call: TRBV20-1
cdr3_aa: SAQYSGTMGGYT

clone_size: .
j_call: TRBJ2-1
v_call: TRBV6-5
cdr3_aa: ASGWGLANEQF

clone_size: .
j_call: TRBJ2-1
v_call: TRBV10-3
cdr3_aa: AISESGEGWDEQF

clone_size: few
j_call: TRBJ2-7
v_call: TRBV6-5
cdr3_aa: ASSYRAGGYEQY

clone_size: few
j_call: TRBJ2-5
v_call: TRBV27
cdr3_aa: ASRPRGSGETQY

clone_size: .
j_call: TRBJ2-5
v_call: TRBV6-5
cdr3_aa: ASSFTIFGKEETQY

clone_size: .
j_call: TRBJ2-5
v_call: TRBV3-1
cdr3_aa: ASSQAPGSDEQY

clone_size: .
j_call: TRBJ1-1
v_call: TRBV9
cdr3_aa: ASSTGQGANTEAF

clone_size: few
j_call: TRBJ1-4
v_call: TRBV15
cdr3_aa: ATSSRRSGTTNEKLF

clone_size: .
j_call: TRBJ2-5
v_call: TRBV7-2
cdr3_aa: ASSLGVGRGYLGETQY

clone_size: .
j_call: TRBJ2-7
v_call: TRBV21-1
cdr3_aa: ASSKGDFQPLEQY

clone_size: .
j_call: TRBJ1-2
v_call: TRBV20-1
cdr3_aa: SARGDALYGYT

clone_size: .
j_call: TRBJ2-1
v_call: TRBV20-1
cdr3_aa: SAASGAPSEQF

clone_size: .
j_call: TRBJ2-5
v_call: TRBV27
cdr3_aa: ASKALAGGSYNEQY

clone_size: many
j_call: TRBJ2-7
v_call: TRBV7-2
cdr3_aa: ASSTGQGYEQY

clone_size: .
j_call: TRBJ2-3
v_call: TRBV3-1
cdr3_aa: ASSSRDGRTDTQY